A single sample is the source of the 7 T cell receptor beta chains below, sequenced in a study of cytomegalovirus exposure and HLA in healthy donors. It was with 60 Vbeta and 13 Jbeta primers that the PCR ran. Sequencing used immunoSEQ multiplex PCR; TCRdb keeps in-frame clones, though not all of them. This sample's table has over 150,000 clones. The sample comprised PBMCs. These receptors were obtained from a boy aged 5-17 years in good health and CMV-seronegative.

The rearrangement joins TRBV6-6 to TRBJ2-7, with D perhaps TRBD1 (6 bases). Trimming removed 1 base at V and 3 bases at J, with 16 bases between. The CDR3 has 16 residues. The germline CDR1 and CDR2 sequences are MNHNY and SVGAGI (reference sequence). The chain's CDR3 is CASSYFRDTYIYEQYF. The DNA of the CDR3 is TGTGCCAGCAGTTACTTTCGGGACACCTATATCTACGAGCAGTACTTC.

This chain connects TRBV28 to TRBJ2-7; 12 bases are a match to TRBD1. J lost 4 bases, V lost 6 bases, and 4 bases had no gene match. CDR3 size: 14 residues. Germline V lookup: CDR1 MDHEN, CDR2 SYDVKM. This chain's CDR3 is CASRGTGGGYEQYF. The DNA of the CDR3 is TGTGCCAGCAGAGGGACAGGGGGCGGTTACGAGCAGTACTTC.

The V and J genes are TRBV5-6 and TRBJ2-2; D is ambiguous. The CDR3 spans 16 residues. V was trimmed by 3 bases and J by 1 base, leaving 13 bases between them. CDR1 SGHDT and CDR2 YYEEEE come from the germline V gene. CDR3 sequence reads: CASSSLRLKNTGELFF. The CDR3, as DNA: TGTGCCAGCAGCTCCCTGAGGCTAAAGAACACCGGGGAGCTGTTTTTT.

The CDR3 protein is CASSQEPGNEQFF. The CDR3 nucleotides read TGCGCCAGCAGCCAAGAGCCAGGCAATGAGCAGTTCTTC. The V and J genes are TRBV4-3 and TRBJ2-1; D is uncertain. The CDR3 spans 13 residues. Germline V gene lookup returns CDR1 LGHNA and CDR2 YSLEER. Trimming stripped 0 bases from V and 6 bases from J, with 6 bases between.

V is TRBV28 and J is TRBJ2-7; D might be TRBD1 (6 bases). This CDR3 has 13 residues. In germline, CDR1 is MDHEN, CDR2 SYDVKM. V was pared by 2 bases and J by 3 bases, with 8 bases between. The DNA for the CDR3 is TGTGCCAGCAGTTTAGGCAGGGGCTACGAGCAGTACTTC. Residues: CASSLGRGYEQYF.

V and J are TRBV6-1 and TRBJ1-3; D is perhaps TRBD1 (6 bases). The CDR3 is made up of 13 amino acids. The germline gives CDR1 MNHNS, CDR2 SASEGT. V was cut by 6 bases and J by 0 bases, with 6 bases left in between. The CDR3: CASSRGSGNTIYF. CDR3 nucleotide sequence: TGTGCCAGCAGCAGGGGCTCTGGAAACACCATATATTTT.

J is TRBJ2-2 and V is TRBV13, with D perhaps TRBD2 (5 bases). V dropped 0 bases and J dropped 6 bases, with 5 bases sitting between them. This CDR3 spans 13 amino acids. Germline V CDR1 and CDR2: PRHDT, FYEKMQ (reference sequence). CDR3 sequence: CASSLGLAGELFF. For the CDR3, the DNA is TGTGCCAGCAGCTTAGGACTAGCCGGGGAGCTGTTTTTT.